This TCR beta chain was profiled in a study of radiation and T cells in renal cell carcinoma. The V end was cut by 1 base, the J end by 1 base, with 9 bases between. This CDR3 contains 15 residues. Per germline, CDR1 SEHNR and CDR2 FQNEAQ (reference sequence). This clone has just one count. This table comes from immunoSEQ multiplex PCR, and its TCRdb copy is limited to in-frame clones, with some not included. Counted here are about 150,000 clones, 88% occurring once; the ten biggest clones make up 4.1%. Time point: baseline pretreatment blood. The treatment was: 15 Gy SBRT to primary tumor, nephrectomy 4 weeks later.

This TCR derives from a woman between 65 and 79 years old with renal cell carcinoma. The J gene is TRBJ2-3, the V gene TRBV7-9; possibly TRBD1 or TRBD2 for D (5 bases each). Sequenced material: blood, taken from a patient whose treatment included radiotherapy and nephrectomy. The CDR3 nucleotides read TGTGCCAGCAGCTTAGGGGGGATAGGCACAGATACGCAGTATTTT. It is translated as CASSLGGIGTDTQYF. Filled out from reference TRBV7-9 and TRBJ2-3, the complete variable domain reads DTGVSQNPRHKITKRGQNVTFRCDPISEHNRLYWYRQTLGQGPEFLTYFQNEAQLEKSRLLSDRFSAERPKGSFSTLEIQRTEQGDSAMYLCASSLGGIGTDTQYFGPGTRLTVL.